This T cell receptor (beta chain) was captured by sequencing in a study of OX40 agonist ivuxolimab in advanced cancers. This CDR3 contains 11 residues. CDR1 is ENHRY and CDR2 is SYGVKD in the germline V gene. V was cut by 10 bases and J by 7 bases, with 11 bases left in between. Repertoires were generated with immunoSEQ multiplex PCR, while TCRdb's copy carries only in-frame clones and drops some. The repertoire holds about 98,000 clones, with 85% to 95% as singletons. The chain links TRBV10-3 to TRBJ1-3; D is undetermined. Sequenced here: CD4+ or CD8+ T cells sorted from blood, sampled in a trial of the OX40 agonist ivuxolimab. The TCR was taken from an adult with an advanced solid tumor such as melanoma, head and neck, liver or kidney cancer. CDR3 nucleotide sequence: TGTGCCAGCTCTCTGGGGAACACCATATATTTT. Translation gives CASSLGNTIYF.